Each of the 10 T cell receptor beta chains below was sequenced from the same sample in a study of blood T cells in healthy people across ages (dated by TCRdb to about 2015). Preparation of the library involved 5' RACE. The sequencer was an Illumina HiSeq 2500. A second roughly 7 to 12 cycle PCR used a sample-barcoded 5' primer and a J-beta primer mix. The public reads were quality trimmed at Q25 with fastp and then assembled into clones with MiXCR by TCRdb, keeping productive beta chains. Duplicate CDR3 protein sequences are folded into a single record with the most common DNA and genes. Counted in this sample were roughly 790,000 distinct CDR3 sequences; approximately 39% of them appeared once. The top ten constitute around a fifth of the sample. The specimen was blood. These receptors were taken from a woman in her sixties or seventies in good health.

This clonotype was seen a handful of times. The chain employs TRBV29-1 and TRBJ2-7, with a possible D match to TRBD1 (5 bases). CDR1 and CDR2 from the germline V gene are SQVTM and ANQGSEA. V was pared by 4 bases and J by 3 bases, with 10 bases between. CDR3 length equals 12 residues. The CDR3 protein is CSVGSQGYEQYF. Written as DNA, the CDR3 is TGCAGCGTTGGAAGTCAGGGCTACGAGCAGTACTTC.

V is TRBV6-2 or TRBV6-3 and J is TRBJ1-5; no firm D call. Germline V gene data show CDR1 as MNHEY and CDR2 as SVGEGT. The CDR3 consists of 14 residues. V dropped 6 bases and J dropped 7 bases, with 16 bases sitting between them. The DNA for the CDR3 is TGTGCCAGCAGCAAACTGGGGAAGTTCCAGCCCCAGCATTTT. Translated: CASSKLGKFQPQHF.

This clonotype appeared a few times. J is TRBJ2-5 and V is TRBV12-3 or TRBV12-4; D perhaps matches TRBD1 (6 bases). The CDR3 spans 15 residues. The V gene lost 3 bases and the J gene lost 1 base, with 12 bases spanning the gap. The CDR3 here is CASSFYQDSQETQYF. The CDR3 nucleotides read TGTGCCAGCAGTTTTTATCAGGACAGCCAAGAGACCCAGTACTTC.

The chain is built from TRBV12-3 or TRBV12-4 and TRBJ1-2, with 8 bases fitting TRBD1. The CDR3 covers 14 residues. The V and J ends lost 7 bases and 4 bases, in that order; junction bases with no gene match: 8. CDR3: CASITDRGLYGYTF. CDR3 DNA sequence: TGTGCCAGCATCACCGACAGGGGCCTCTATGGCTACACCTTC.

The chain has TRBV20-1 and TRBJ2-1; D might be TRBD2 (5 bases). The germline V gene has CDR1 DFQATT and CDR2 SNEGSKA (reference sequence). Trimming left V 6 bases short and J 6 bases short, with 18 bases between. This CDR3 spans 14 amino acids. CDR3 coding DNA: TGCAGTGCCCCCTGGGCGTCAGGAGGCAATGAGCAGTTCTTC. Protein sequence: CSAPWASGGNEQFF.

Comment on this clonotype: A much larger clone differs by one base, so this may be a read error. The gene calls are TRBV6-2 or TRBV6-3 and TRBJ2-3; D ambiguous. Germline V gives CDR1 MNHEY, CDR2 SVGEGT. V lost 6 bases to trimming and J lost 2 bases, with 3 bases between them. The CDR3 length is 11 residues. CDR3 nucleotide sequence: TGTGCCAGCAGGTACACAGATACGCAGTATTTT. Its translation is CASRYTDTQYF.

The chain has TRBV25-1 and TRBJ2-5; weak D call: TRBD1 (8 bases). The CDR3 sequence is 16 residues long. The V and J ends lost 4 bases and 2 bases respectively, with 17 bases between them. In germline, CDR1 is MGHDK, CDR2 SYGVNS. CDR3 protein: CASSARDRTRQETQYF. CDR3 nucleotides: TGTGCCAGCAGTGCACGGGACAGGACTAGACAAGAGACCCAGTACTTC.

This chain links TRBV6-2 or TRBV6-3 with TRBJ2-7, with unresolved D. This CDR3 contains 15 residues. V shed 7 bases and J shed 6 bases, with 22 bases lying between them. Germline V gives CDR1 MNHEY, CDR2 SVGEGT. The CDR3 nucleotides are TGTGCCAGCATGCCCGGGCTGGAGACAACCTGCGAGCAGTACTTC. Amino acids: CASMPGLETTCEQYF.

The V and J genes are TRBV18 and TRBJ1-2; possible D gene TRBD1, 6 bases. V shed 1 base and J shed 6 bases, with 15 bases lying between them. The CDR3 is 15 residues long. Germline CDR1 reads KGHSH; CDR2 reads LQKENI. CDR3 sequence (DNA): TGTGCCAGCTCACCACGCGGTGCAGGGGCGGATGGCTACACCTTC. As protein: CASSPRGAGADGYTF.

The chain recombines TRBV14 with TRBJ1-2; D is perhaps TRBD1 (5 bases). The CDR3 is 13 residues long. Looked up from germline, CDR1 is SGHDN and CDR2 is FVKESK. Deletions cut 2 bases from V and 2 bases from J, with 6 bases between. CDR3 sequence: CASSQRTNYGYTF. CDR3 DNA: TGTGCCAGCAGCCAAAGGACAAACTATGGCTACACCTTC.